These 21 T cell receptor beta chains were sequenced from one sample in a study of shared clonotypes between healthy human individuals. Produced via immunoSEQ multiplex PCR; TCRdb's table is partial and in-frame only. The repertoire holds just over 2,000,000 clones, just under 95% seen once, with roughly 1% in the top ten. Terminally differentiated effector memory CD45RA+ cells were left out of the naive CD8 fraction, which was CD45RO-negative and positively selected for CCR7. The material sequenced was naive CD8+ T cells sorted from blood. The receptor set was obtained from a man in his late teens or twenties in good health.

This chain uses TRBV19 with TRBJ1-2, with D maybe TRBD1 (5 bases). Germline values: CDR1 LNHDA, CDR2 SQIVND (reference sequence). With 10 bases removed from V and 4 bases from J, the gap between germline ends came to 16 bases. This CDR3 spans 13 amino acids. Written as DNA, the CDR3 is TGTGCCACCGCGACAGATGGTGGCTATGGCTACACCTTC. Encoded protein: CATATDGGYGYTF.

A note on this clone: Different DNA sequences within this sample yield the same CDR3. The J gene is TRBJ1-5, the V gene TRBV28, with D unresolved. This CDR3 has 14 amino acids. Trimming shortened V by 3 bases and J by 3 bases, and 9 bases separated the two germline ends. In germline, CDR1 is MDHEN, CDR2 SYDVKM. The CDR3 protein is CASSFGQINQPQHF. The CDR3 DNA follows: TGTGCCAGCAGTTTTGGGCAGATCAATCAGCCCCAGCATTTT. The full variable domain, its missing parts supplied by reference TRBV28 and TRBJ1-5, is DVKVTQSSRYLVKRTGEKVFLECVQDMDHENMFWYRQDPGLGLRLIYFSYDVKMKEKGDIPEGYSVSREKKERFSLILESASTNQTSMYLCASSFGQINQPQHFGDGTRLSIL.

The chain couples TRBV5-6 to TRBJ2-2, with TRBD1 matching over 10 bases. Looked up from germline, CDR1 is SGHDT and CDR2 is YYEEEE. V dropped 3 bases and J dropped 4; count of bases not matched to a gene: 6. The CDR3 runs 16 residues. The CDR3 DNA reads as TGTGCCAGCAGCTCCCAAGACAGGGGGCTCACCGGGGAGCTGTTTTTT. Amino acids: CASSSQDRGLTGELFF.

The chain couples TRBV28 to TRBJ2-7, with D perhaps matching TRBD1 or TRBD2 (6 bases each). Deletions cut 10 bases from V and 2 bases from J, with 15 bases between. The length of the CDR3 is 13 residues. Germline values: CDR1 MDHEN, CDR2 SYDVKM. Written as DNA, the CDR3 is TGTGCCACCCAAGGGGGAGGTGCCTACGAGCAGTACTTC. Translating gives CATQGGGAYEQYF.

The chain recombines TRBV2 with TRBJ2-5; tentatively, D is TRBD1 or TRBD2 (5 bases each). Trimming took 3 bases from V and 2 from J, leaving 13 bases between them. Germline V CDR1 and CDR2: SNHLY, FYNNEI. This CDR3 contains 15 residues. The CDR3 DNA follows: TGTGCCAGCAGTGAGGGGGTACCCCTACAAGAGACCCAGTACTTC. Its translation is CASSEGVPLQETQYF.

The V call is TRBV11-1, the J call TRBJ2-2; D gene ambiguous. The germline gives CDR1 SGHAT, CDR2 FQDESV (reference sequence). This CDR3 spans 11 amino acids. V was trimmed by 6 bases and J by 7 bases, leaving 6 bases between them. The CDR3 loop is CASSSIGELFF. The CDR3 DNA reads as TGTGCCAGCAGTTCAATCGGGGAGCTGTTTTTT.

This rearrangement joins TRBV7-9 to TRBJ2-1; no clear D gene. Per germline, CDR1 SEHNR and CDR2 FQNEAQ (reference sequence). The germline V and J ends were trimmed by 3 bases and 8 bases, with 11 bases remaining between them. The CDR3 sequence is 13 residues long. The CDR3 region is CASSFSSAYEQFF. The CDR3 bases are TGTGCCAGCAGCTTCTCCAGCGCCTATGAGCAGTTCTTC.

This sequence joins TRBV5-1 and TRBJ2-1, with 9 bases fitting TRBD1. CDR1 is SGHRS, CDR2 YFSETQ, per germline. CDR3 length: 14 amino acids. V lost 5 bases, J lost 2 bases, and 2 bases stayed unmatched. The CDR3 loop is CASRTGGPYNEQFF. The CDR3 DNA is TGCGCCAGCAGGACAGGGGGTCCCTACAATGAGCAGTTCTTC.

A remark on this clone: The junction differs from germline at one of its ends, possibly a read error. V usage is TRBV2 and J usage is TRBJ2-2; tentatively, D is TRBD1 or TRBD2 (5 bases each). The CDR3 runs to 14 residues. Germline assignment: CDR1 SNHLY and CDR2 FYNNEI. As DNA, the CDR3 is TGTGCCAGCAGGGGGCAGGTGAACACCGGGGAGCTGCTTTTT. This translates into CASRGQVNTGELLF.

A single count supports this clone. One end of the junction varies from germline; a read error may be responsible. The chain uses TRBV7-7 and TRBJ1-1, with D tentatively TRBD1 (5 bases). Germline-derived CDR1 and CDR2 are SSHAT and FNYEAQ (reference sequence). The CDR3 sequence is 13 residues long. This chain's CDR3 is CASSLGPYTEAFF. CDR3 in DNA: TGTGCTAGCAGCTTGGGGCCATACACTGAAGCTTTCTTT. The complete variable domain, with remaining parts taken from reference TRBV7-7 and TRBJ1-1, reads GAGVSQSPRYKVTKRGQDVTLRCDPISSHATLYWYQQALGQGPEFLTYFNYEAQPDKSGLPSDRFSAERPEGSISTLTIQRTEQRDSAMYRCASSLGPYTEAFFGQGTRLTVV.

V and J are TRBV7-9 and TRBJ2-7; 13 bases agree with TRBD2. Germline assignment: CDR1 SEHNR and CDR2 FQNEAQ (reference sequence). The CDR3 is 17 amino acids. With V trimmed by 5 bases and J by 2 bases, 9 bases remained unmatched. CDR3 DNA sequence: TGTGCCAGCAGCGGGACTAGCGGGACGCCCCAGACCTACGAGCAGTACTTC. Translation: CASSGTSGTPQTYEQYF.

The chain couples TRBV9 to TRBJ2-7, with D tentatively TRBD1 (6 bases). The germline V and J ends were trimmed by 3 bases and 3 bases, with 13 bases remaining between them. The germline V gene has CDR1 SGDLS and CDR2 YYNGEE. The length of the CDR3 is 14 residues. Here the CDR3 reads CASSEDSYSYEQYF. The CDR3 DNA follows: TGTGCCAGCAGCGAGGACAGTTACAGCTACGAGCAGTACTTC.

In this sample, this clone turned up once. The CDR3 DNA is TGCGCCAGCAGCCGACAGGTATTTGAGACCCAGTACTTC. Protein product: CASSRQVFETQYF. The chain employs TRBV4-1 and TRBJ2-5; weak D call: TRBD1 (6 bases). The CDR3 extends over 13 amino acids. The V end lost 4 bases, the J end lost 5 bases, and 11 bases lay between the germline ends. Looked up from germline, CDR1 is MGHRA and CDR2 is YSYEKL.

V and J are TRBV13 and TRBJ1-2, with a tentative D call TRBD1 (5 bases). Germline CDR1 and CDR2: PRHDT and FYEKMQ (reference sequence). Trimming removed 3 bases at V and 2 bases at J, with 16 bases between. This CDR3 comprises 16 residues. Here the CDR3 reads CASSLGVDNWNYGYTF. As DNA, the CDR3 is TGTGCCAGCAGCTTGGGTGTGGACAATTGGAACTATGGCTACACCTTC.

V is TRBV21-1 and J is TRBJ1-1; TRBD1, the table's D call, was not compared with the DNA. TRBV21-1 is flagged as a pseudogene. The CDR3 length is 17 residues. The DNA of the CDR3 is TGTGCCAGCAGCAAAGTAGGGCGGCAGGGATCAGAAACTGAAGCTTTCTTT. Protein: CASSKVGRQGSETEAFF.

This clone appeared a single time. A junction boundary mismatches the germline segment, possibly from a read error. This sample also contains other DNA sequences that code for the same CDR3. This chain links TRBV7-2 with TRBJ2-2; 8 bases align to TRBD2. CDR1 is SGHTA and CDR2 is FQGNSA in the germline V gene. The CDR3 is made up of 18 amino acids. Here the CDR3 DNA reads TGTGCCAGCAGCAGAATCAAGGCTAGCGGGCTGAACACTGGGGAGCTGTTTTTT. Residues: CASSRIKASGLNTGELFF. Full variable domain (outside the CDR3, taken from reference TRBV7-2 and TRBJ2-2): GAGVSQSPSNKVTEKGKDVELRCDPISGHTALYWYRQSLGQGLEFLIYFQGNSAPDKSGLPSDRFSAERTGGSVSTLTIQRTQQEDSAVYLCASSRIKASGLNTGELFFGEGSRLTVL.

This chain links TRBV18 with TRBJ2-1, with 8 bases lining up with TRBD1. Trimming took 2 bases from V and 3 from J; bases not matched to a gene: 0. Germline CDR1 KGHSH, CDR2 LQKENI. CDR3 length: 14 residues. CDR3: CASSPGTGYNEQFF. For the CDR3, the DNA is TGTGCCAGCTCACCAGGGACAGGCTACAATGAGCAGTTCTTC.

This chain links TRBV5-1 with TRBJ2-1; D remains ambiguous. V gave up 2 bases and J gave up 7 bases, with 7 bases separating them. This CDR3 contains 12 residues. Germline CDR1 SGHRS, CDR2 YFSETQ. Here the CDR3 reads CASSFLKNEQFF. CDR3 sequence (DNA): TGCGCCAGCAGCTTTTTGAAAAATGAGCAGTTCTTC.

The chain joins TRBV7-9 to TRBJ2-7, with D possibly matching TRBD1 (5 bases). The CDR3 consists of 14 residues. Germline V gives CDR1 SEHNR, CDR2 FQNEAQ (reference sequence). Deletions cut 5 bases from V and 5 bases from J, with 16 bases between. CDR3 nucleotides: TGTGCCAGCAGCACTCCGAAGGGGTCCAACGAGCAGTACTTC. Its protein product is CASSTPKGSNEQYF.

About this clone: Distinct nucleotide sequences in the sample also encode this CDR3. The V call is TRBV28, the J call TRBJ2-7, with D tentatively TRBD2 (5 bases). This CDR3 contains 13 residues. With 3 bases removed from V and 4 bases from J, the gap between germline ends came to 10 bases. Germline-derived CDR1 and CDR2 are MDHEN and SYDVKM. The CDR3, as DNA: TGTGCCAGCAGTTTTGGGAGAGCTTACGAGCAGTACTTC. Amino acid sequence: CASSFGRAYEQYF.

The gene calls are TRBV7-9 and TRBJ2-5, with a possible D match to TRBD2 (5 bases). From germline, CDR1 is SEHNR and CDR2 FQNEAQ (reference sequence). Trimming left V 3 bases short and J 5 bases short, with 13 bases between. This CDR3 region has 14 residues. The CDR3 sequence: CASSFLAPEETQYF. The CDR3 DNA reads TGTGCCAGCAGCTTCCTAGCTCCCGAGGAGACCCAGTACTTC.